Listed below are T cell receptor beta chains from one sample, sequenced in a study of beta chain features in type 1 diabetes. The table came from immunoSEQ multiplex PCR; TCRdb's copy has only in-frame clones and leaves some out. The table has roughly 380,000 clones, about 20% seen once; the top ten hold under 0.055%. Sequenced input: naive CD4+ T cells from blood. The receptors were sampled from a woman aged 18-29 years in good health. CDR3s include the opening cysteine and the closing phenylalanine or tryptophan. A D gene is named only where the DNA matches it firmly. Not every row has a clone size; where given, it reads once, few, many or a size class.

TRBV29-1	few	NA	TRBJ1-2	TGCAGCGTTGGAGTGGTGACGGGCTATGGCTACACCTTC	CSVGVVTGYGYTF
TRBV5-1	NA	TRBD2	TRBJ2-3	TGCGCCAGCAGAACCGCGGGAGTAGTCGCAGATACGCAGTATTTT	CASRTAGVVADTQYF
TRBV5-1	NA	NA	TRBJ1-1	TGCGCCAGCAGGTCCCGAGAGAACACTGAAGCTTTCTTT	CASRSRENTEAFF
TRBV7-3	NA	NA	TRBJ2-3	TGTGCCAGCAGCTTAGGAGGACCGGCGCAGTATTTT	CASSLGGPAQYF
TRBV7-7	NA	NA	TRBJ2-7	TGTGCTAGCAGCTCCTCAGAGGGTAACGAGCAGTACTTC	CASSSSEGNEQYF
TRBV5-1	few	TRBD1	TRBJ2-7	TGCGCCAGCAGCGGGGGCGGGACAGGGGTCTACGAGCAGTACTTC	CASSGGGTGVYEQYF
TRBV7-9	few	TRBD1	TRBJ1-6	TGTGCCAGCAGCGACGGACAGGGCTCCTATAATTCACCCCTCCACTTT	CASSDGQGSYNSPLHF
TRBV10-3	NA	NA	TRBJ2-3	TGTGCCATCAGTGACTCGGTAACAGCAGATACGCAGTATTTT	CAISDSVTADTQYF
TRBV7-7	NA	TRBD2	TRBJ2-5	TGTGCTAGCAGCTTAGCGGGGCAGGCAGGCACCCAGTACTTC	CASSLAGQAGTQYF
TRBV5-1	NA	TRBD2	TRBJ2-3	TGCGCCAGCAGCTTGGCGTTTAGCGGGGGGGCCGGGTCCCAAGATACGCAGTATTTT	CASSLAFSGGAGSQDTQYF
TRBV5-6	few	NA	TRBJ2-4	TGTGCCAGCAGCCCAGGGCTAGCCAAAAACATTCAGTACTTC	CASSPGLAKNIQYF
TRBV29-1	few	NA	TRBJ1-1	TGCAGCGTTGTCAGGGGTTCGAACACTGAAGCTTTCTTT	CSVVRGSNTEAFF
TRBV7-6	NA	TRBD2	TRBJ2-1	TGTGCCAGCAGCCCCGGGCGGCTAGCGGGGGGCCTCCAGTTCTTC	CASSPGRLAGGLQFF
TRBV2	few	TRBD1	TRBJ1-5	TGTGCCAGCAGGACAGGGACAATCAGCAATCAGCCCCAGCATTTT	CASRTGTISNQPQHF
TRBV2	NA	TRBD2	TRBJ2-7	TGTGCCAGCAGTGGAGCGGGAGGGGTTGAGCAGTACTTC	CASSGAGGVEQYF
TRBV5-6	NA	NA	TRBJ1-2	TGTGCCAGCAGCAGCGACAGAGAAGCAAGCTACACCTTC	CASSSDREASYTF
TRBV13	NA	NA	TRBJ2-7	TGTGCCAGCAGCCTCAGACAGACCTACGAGCAGTACTTC	CASSLRQTYEQYF
TRBV15	NA	NA	TRBJ2-5	TGTGCCACTACCACCGGGACACAAGAGACCCAGTACTTC	CATTTGTQETQYF
TRBV7-8	NA	TRBD1	TRBJ1-1	TGTGCCAGCAGCTTAGGTTTCGGGACAGTGAACACTGAAGCTTTCTTT	CASSLGFGTVNTEAFF
TRBV4-1	NA	NA	TRBJ1-2	TGCGCCAGCAGCCACCTGGCAGGCGGCTACACCTTC	CASSHLAGGYTF
TRBV18	few	NA	TRBJ1-1	TGTGCCAGCTCACCCGCGGGAGGAACTGAAGCTTTCTTT	CASSPAGGTEAFF
TRBV11-2	few	TRBD2	TRBJ2-7	TGTGCCAGCAGTCGAATCGGACTAGTCCCAGAGTACTTC	CASSRIGLVPEYF
TRBV29-1	few	NA	TRBJ2-1	TGCAGCGTTGAGGGGGGAGTCCACAATGAGCAGTTCTTC	CSVEGGVHNEQFF
TRBV4-3	few	TRBD1	TRBJ1-2	TGCGCCAGCAGCCAAGATCGGGGGACAGGGGACGGCTATGGCTACACCTTC	CASSQDRGTGDGYGYTF
TRBV5-5	NA	TRBD1	TRBJ1-5	TGTGCCAGCAGCATGGGGACAGGCGGTCAGCCCCAGCATTTT	CASSMGTGGQPQHF
TRBV7-9	few	TRBD1	TRBJ2-7	TGTGCCAGCAGCTTAGGGACAGGGGAGGACTTC	CASSLGTGEDF
TRBV30	few	TRBD2	TRBJ2-3	TGTGCCTGGAGCAGTGCGGGGGACCTGACAGATACGCAGTATTTT	CAWSSAGDLTDTQYF
TRBV30	few	TRBD1	TRBJ2-7	TGTGCCTTATCCGGGACAGCCTACGAGCAGTACTTC	CALSGTAYEQYF
TRBV11-3	few	TRBD2	TRBJ2-5	TGTGCCAGCAGCTTAGTCCCTAGCGGGAGGCGTGAGACCCAGTACTTC	CASSLVPSGRRETQYF
TRBV29-1	NA	NA	TRBJ1-2	TGCAGCGTTGAACATTTCTATGGCTACACCTTC	CSVEHFYGYTF
TRBV25-1	NA	NA	TRBJ1-2	TGTGCCAGCAGCTCAGGGAACTATGGCTACACCTTC	CASSSGNYGYTF
TRBV11-2	few	TRBD1	TRBJ1-6	TGTGCCAGCAGCACGGGACAGGGGAGCAATTCACCCCTCCACTTT	CASSTGQGSNSPLHF
TRBV19	NA	NA	TRBJ1-5	TGTGCCAGTAGTATGGTTGGGGGCTGGGGCAATCAGCCCCAGCATTTT	CASSMVGGWGNQPQHF
TRBV10-3	once	NA	TRBJ2-3	TGTGCCATCAGTGAAGAGGGTCCGAATGCACCAGATACGCAGTATTTT	CAISEEGPNAPDTQYF
TRBV2	NA	NA	TRBJ2-1	TGTGCCAGCAGTGAACTACTAGTAGCCTACAATGAGCAGTTCTTC	CASSELLVAYNEQFF
TRBV2	NA	NA	TRBJ2-1	TGTGCCAGCAGCGACGCGGGGCGGAATGAGCAGTTCTTC	CASSDAGRNEQFF